This TCR beta chain was profiled in a study of T cells in Graves' hyperthyroidism and ophthalmopathy. General observations from the study: A 13 V-J model separated ophthalmopathy from stable hyperthyroidism.

Graves' hyperthyroidism is called stable when ophthalmopathy does not progress within 18 months. Patients with uncontrolled infections, other autoimmune diseases, pregnancy or lactation were excluded. PBMCs were derived from about 10 ml fresh peripheral blood. V lost 5 bases and J lost 6, with 15 bases in between. Germline V gene data show CDR1 as SGHTA and CDR2 as FQGTGA. The CDR3 is 14 residues long. Amplified TCR beta CDR3 regions came from RNA transcripts. With the HTBI primer set, the TCR CDR3 went through a first round of RT-PCR. TCRdb re-called the multiplex PCR reads through MiXCR, storing one row per CDR3 protein. The table has about 320,000 distinct CDR3 sequences, roughly 15% seen once. This clonotype showed up many times. Its target is not known.

The specimen was blood. This sequence was found in a man in his thirties or forties with Graves' hyperthyroidism. This sequence joins TRBV7-3 and TRBJ2-3; D is possibly TRBD2 (7 bases). In DNA, the CDR3 is TGTGCCAGCAGCCTAGGGGGGGAGCGGGATACGCAGTATTTT. Protein product: CASSLGGERDTQYF.